Below, 9 T cell receptor beta chains from the same sample are listed, as sequenced in a study of blood T cells in healthy people across ages. The authors ran a second PCR of about 6 to 11 cycles using a sample-barcoded 5' primer and a J-beta primer mix. In TCRdb, the 5' RACE reads were re-called with MiXCR into one record per CDR3 protein. The table records about 1.5 million distinct CDR3 sequences, 42% of them present only once. Sequencing was carried out using blood. Receptor source: a woman between 18 and 29 years old in good health.

This clonotype showed up just a few times. The V call is TRBV27, the J call TRBJ1-4; D ambiguous. The CDR3 contains 14 residues. V was pared by 7 bases and J by 0 bases, with 9 bases between. In germline, CDR1 is MNHEY, CDR2 SMNVEV (reference sequence). The CDR3 sequence: CASKNRATNEKLFF. In nucleotides, the CDR3 is TGTGCCAGCAAAAACAGAGCAACTAATGAAAAACTGTTTTTT.

CDR3 sequence (DNA): TGTGCCAGCAGCGTAACCGACAGGGCGGACTATGGCTACACCTTC. Protein: CASSVTDRADYGYTF. The V and J genes are TRBV9 and TRBJ1-2, with 7 bases lining up with TRBD1. Germline V lookup: CDR1 SGDLS, CDR2 YYNGEE. This CDR3 is built from 15 residues. J gave up 3 bases and V 1 base, and 6 bases lay outside the gene matches.

The rearrangement joins TRBV9 to TRBJ2-3; TRBD1 matches 7 bases. CDR3 length: 15 residues. J lost 3 bases, V lost 0 bases, and 4 bases had no gene match. Germline CDR1 is SGDLS and CDR2 is YYNGEE. The DNA for the CDR3 is TGTGCCAGCAGCGTAGAAGGGGGCAGAACAGATACGCAGTATTTT. Translating it yields CASSVEGGRTDTQYF.

The chain uses TRBV12-3 or TRBV12-4 and TRBJ2-7; D is possibly TRBD2 (5 bases). The V end was cut by 7 bases, the J end by 1 base, with 14 bases between. The CDR3 runs to 14 residues. In nucleotides, the CDR3 is TGTGCCAGCACAGAAGGCGGCGGGTCCTACGAGCAGTACTTC. Its protein product is CASTEGGGSYEQYF.

V is TRBV4-3 and J is TRBJ1-4; tentative D call: TRBD1 (5 bases). The CDR3 covers 14 residues. Trimming pared 2 bases from V and 7 bases from J, leaving 11 bases between. Germline lookup yields CDR1 LGHNA and CDR2 YSLEER. CDR3 region: CASSQQGIGEKLFF. Written as DNA, the CDR3 is TGCGCCAGCAGCCAACAGGGAATAGGTGAAAAACTGTTTTTT.

The chain is built from TRBV15 and TRBJ1-4; 9 positions match TRBD1. Unmatched junction bases numbered 11, after V lost 5 bases and J lost 10 bases. The CDR3 is made up of 15 amino acids. CDR1 LNHNV and CDR2 YYDKDF come from the germline V gene (reference sequence). The CDR3 region is CATSGPGTGHGKLFF. The CDR3 coding sequence is TGTGCCACCAGCGGCCCCGGGACAGGGCATGGAAAACTGTTTTTT.

The chain combines TRBV2 with TRBJ1-4; TRBD1 might be the D (6 bases). V was clipped by 7 bases and J by 3 bases, with 12 bases between them. The CDR3 runs to 14 residues. The germline V gene has CDR1 SNHLY and CDR2 FYNNEI. CDR3 loop: CASKPQGPNEKLFF. Written as DNA, the CDR3 is TGTGCCAGCAAGCCACAGGGACCTAATGAAAAACTGTTTTTT.

Written as DNA, the CDR3 is TGTGCCAGCAGCCAAGTCGGGACGGAGGATAATTCACCCCTCCACTTT. It yields the protein CASSQVGTEDNSPLHF. V and J are TRBV4-2 and TRBJ1-6; tentative D call: TRBD1 (5 bases). Germline CDR1 and CDR2: LGHNA and YNFKEQ. The CDR3 has 16 amino acids. V lost 1 base to trimming and J lost 5 bases, with 12 bases between them.

This chain links TRBV27 with TRBJ1-2; maybe TRBD1 (5 bases). The germline V gene encodes CDR1 MNHEY and CDR2 SMNVEV (reference sequence). This CDR3 is 14 amino acids long. V dropped 2 bases and J dropped 8 bases, with 15 bases sitting between them. Here the CDR3 DNA reads TGTGCCAGCAGTTTACGTGGAGACAGAAAAGGCTACACCTTC. Translating gives CASSLRGDRKGYTF.